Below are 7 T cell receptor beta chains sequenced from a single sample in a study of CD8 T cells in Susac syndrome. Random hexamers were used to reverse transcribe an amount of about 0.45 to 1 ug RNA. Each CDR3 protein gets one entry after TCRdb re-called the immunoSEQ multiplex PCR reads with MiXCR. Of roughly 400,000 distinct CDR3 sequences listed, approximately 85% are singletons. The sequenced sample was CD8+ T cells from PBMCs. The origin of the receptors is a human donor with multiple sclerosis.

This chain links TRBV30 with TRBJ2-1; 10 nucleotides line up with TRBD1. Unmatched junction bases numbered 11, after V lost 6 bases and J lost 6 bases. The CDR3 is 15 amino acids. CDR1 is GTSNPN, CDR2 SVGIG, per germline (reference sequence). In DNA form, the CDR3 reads TGTGCCTGTACACAGGGGACAGGGGATGTCAATGAGCAGTTCTTC. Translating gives CACTQGTGDVNEQFF. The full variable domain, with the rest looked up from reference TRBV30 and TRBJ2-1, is SQTIHQWPATLVQPVGSPLSLECTVEGTSNPNLYWYRQAAGRGLQLLFYSVGIGQISSEVPQNLSASRPQDRQFILSSKKLLLSDSGFYLCACTQGTGDVNEQFFGPGTRLTVL.

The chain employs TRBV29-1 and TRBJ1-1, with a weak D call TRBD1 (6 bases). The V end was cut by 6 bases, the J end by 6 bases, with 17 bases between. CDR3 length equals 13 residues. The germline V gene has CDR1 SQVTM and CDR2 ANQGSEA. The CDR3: CSVTGMAGAEAFF. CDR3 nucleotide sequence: TGCAGCGTGACGGGCATGGCAGGGGCTGAAGCTTTCTTT.

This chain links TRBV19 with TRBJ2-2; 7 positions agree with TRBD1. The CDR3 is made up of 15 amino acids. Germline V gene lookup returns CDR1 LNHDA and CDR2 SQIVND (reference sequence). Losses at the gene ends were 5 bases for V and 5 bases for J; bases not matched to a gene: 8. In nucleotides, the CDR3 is TGTGCCAGTAGTCCCGGGACAGTCTTTACCGGGGAGCTGTTTTTT. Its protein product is CASSPGTVFTGELFF.

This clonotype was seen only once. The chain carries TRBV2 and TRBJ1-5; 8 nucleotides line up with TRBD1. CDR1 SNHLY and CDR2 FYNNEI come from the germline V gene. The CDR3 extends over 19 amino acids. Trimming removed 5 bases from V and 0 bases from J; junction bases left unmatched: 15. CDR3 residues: CASSKILIGQGGSNQPQHF. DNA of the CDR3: TGTGCCAGCAGTAAAATCCTCATAGGACAGGGAGGTAGCAATCAGCCCCAGCATTTT.

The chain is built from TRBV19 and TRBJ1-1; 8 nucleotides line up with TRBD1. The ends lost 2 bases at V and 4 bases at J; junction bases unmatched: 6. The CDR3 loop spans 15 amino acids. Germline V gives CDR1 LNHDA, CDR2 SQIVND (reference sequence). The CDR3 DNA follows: TGTGCCAGTAGTATATCCCTCGGGACAGGCACTGAAGCTTTCTTT. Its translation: CASSISLGTGTEAFF.

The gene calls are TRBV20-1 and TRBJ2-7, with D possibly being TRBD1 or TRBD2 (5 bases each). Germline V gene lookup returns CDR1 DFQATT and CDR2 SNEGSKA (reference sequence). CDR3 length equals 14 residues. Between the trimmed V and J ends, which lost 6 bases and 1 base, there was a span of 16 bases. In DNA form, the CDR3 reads TGCAGTGCCCCATTCCGGGACGGATCCTACGAGCAGTACTTC. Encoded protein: CSAPFRDGSYEQYF.

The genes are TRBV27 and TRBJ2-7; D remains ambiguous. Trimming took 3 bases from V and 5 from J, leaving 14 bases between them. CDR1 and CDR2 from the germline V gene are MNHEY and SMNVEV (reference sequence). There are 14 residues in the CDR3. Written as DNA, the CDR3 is TGTGCCAGCAGTTTGTCTCCCCGGATCGACGAGCAGTACTTC. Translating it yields CASSLSPRIDEQYF.